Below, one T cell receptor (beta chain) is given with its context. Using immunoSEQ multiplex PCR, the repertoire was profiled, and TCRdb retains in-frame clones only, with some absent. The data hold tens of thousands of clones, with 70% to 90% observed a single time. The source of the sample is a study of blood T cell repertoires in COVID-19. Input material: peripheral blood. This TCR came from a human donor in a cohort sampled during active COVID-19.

The CDR3 protein is CASRQGADSPLHF. In DNA, the CDR3 is TGTGCCAGCAGGCAGGGGGCGGATTCACCCCTCCACTTT. V and J are TRBV6-5 and TRBJ1-6; 8 positions agree with TRBD1. The germline V gene encodes CDR1 MNHEY and CDR2 SVGAGI. The CDR3 spans 13 residues. The J segment lost 8 bases and the V segment lost 6 bases, leaving 3 bases of the junction unmatched.